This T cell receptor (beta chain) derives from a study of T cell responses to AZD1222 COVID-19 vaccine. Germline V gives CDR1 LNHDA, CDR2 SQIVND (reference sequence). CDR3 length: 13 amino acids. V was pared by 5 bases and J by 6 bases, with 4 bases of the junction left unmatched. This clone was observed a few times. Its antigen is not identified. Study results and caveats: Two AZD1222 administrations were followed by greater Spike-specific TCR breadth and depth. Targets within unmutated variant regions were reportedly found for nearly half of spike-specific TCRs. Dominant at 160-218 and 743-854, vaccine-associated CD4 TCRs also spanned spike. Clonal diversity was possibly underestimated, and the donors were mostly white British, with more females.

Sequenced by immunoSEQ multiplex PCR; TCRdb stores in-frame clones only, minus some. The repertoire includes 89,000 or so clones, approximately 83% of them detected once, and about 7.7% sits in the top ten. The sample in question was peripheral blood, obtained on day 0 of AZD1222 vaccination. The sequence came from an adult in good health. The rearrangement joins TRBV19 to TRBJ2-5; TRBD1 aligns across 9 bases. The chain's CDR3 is CASSSNRGQTQYF. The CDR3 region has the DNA TGTGCCAGTAGTTCCAACAGGGGGCAGACCCAGTACTTC.